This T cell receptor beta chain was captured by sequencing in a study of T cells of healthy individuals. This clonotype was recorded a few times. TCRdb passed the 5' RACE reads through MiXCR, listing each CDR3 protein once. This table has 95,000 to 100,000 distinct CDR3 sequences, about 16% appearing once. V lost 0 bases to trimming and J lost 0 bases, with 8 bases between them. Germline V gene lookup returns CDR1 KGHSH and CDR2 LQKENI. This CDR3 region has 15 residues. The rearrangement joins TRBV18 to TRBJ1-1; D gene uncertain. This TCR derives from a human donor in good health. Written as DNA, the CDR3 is TGTGCCAGCTCACCACCGGGCCAAATGAACACTGAAGCTTTCTTT. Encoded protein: CASSPPGQMNTEAFF.